The 14 T cell receptor beta chains presented below share a single source sample, sequenced in a study of CD8 T cells in Susac syndrome. With random hexamers, about 0.45 to 1 ug RNA was reverse transcribed. TCRdb redid the calling of the immunoSEQ multiplex PCR reads with MiXCR, one entry per CDR3 protein. The sample holds some 220,000 distinct CDR3 sequences; about 95% are singletons and the top ten take 0.095%. Material for sequencing was CD4+ T cells from PBMCs. The receptor source for this set is a human donor with multiple sclerosis.

V usage is TRBV2 and J usage is TRBJ2-7; 9 bases agree with TRBD2. The CDR3 spans 16 residues. Trimming at V came to 3 bases and at J to 2 bases, leaving 8 bases not matched to a gene. CDR1 is SNHLY and CDR2 is FYNNEI in the germline V gene. CDR3 nucleotides: TGTGCCAGCAGTGATCTCAGACTAGCGGAGACCTACGAGCAGTACTTC. The encoded protein is CASSDLRLAETYEQYF.

This chain uses TRBV5-1 with TRBJ2-7; 13 positions match TRBD2. Unmatched junction bases numbered 6, after V lost 4 bases and J lost 5 bases. This CDR3 has 15 residues. In germline, CDR1 is SGHRS, CDR2 YFSETQ. CDR3 nucleotide sequence: TGCGCCAGCAGCAGAACTAGCGGGAGGGCCGACGAGCAGTACTTC. It specifies CASSRTSGRADEQYF.

The CDR3 region has the DNA TGTGCCAGCTCGGACAGGATCTATGGCTACACCTTC. The encoded protein is CASSDRIYGYTF. The genes are TRBV12-3 or TRBV12-4 and TRBJ1-2; 7 nucleotides match TRBD1. CDR3 length equals 12 residues. Trimming at V came to 8 bases and at J to 4 bases, leaving 4 bases not matched to a gene.

The chain is built from TRBV12-3 or TRBV12-4 and TRBJ2-1; 7 bases match TRBD2. This CDR3 is 16 amino acids long. The V and J ends lost 5 bases and 0 bases, in that order; junction bases with no gene match: 7. CDR3 sequence: CASSPSVAGSYNEQFF. The CDR3 nucleotides are TGTGCCAGCAGTCCCTCGGTAGCGGGCTCCTACAATGAGCAGTTCTTC.

Only one count was recorded for this clonotype. V and J are TRBV3-1 and TRBJ1-2, with 7 bases lining up with TRBD1. V was clipped by 1 base and J by 6 bases; unmatched bases: 8. CDR1 LGHDT and CDR2 YNNKEL come from the germline V gene (reference sequence). This CDR3 is 15 amino acids long. For the CDR3, the DNA is TGTGCCAGCAGCCAAGTGTCGGGGACAGCAAATGGCTACACCTTC. Translating gives CASSQVSGTANGYTF.

The chain uses TRBV27 and TRBJ2-7; weak D call: TRBD1 (7 bases). The germline CDR1 and CDR2 sequences are MNHEY and SMNVEV (reference sequence). The V and J ends lost 5 bases and 3 bases respectively, with 17 bases between them. CDR3 length equals 15 residues. CDR3: CASSPSGGSGYEQYF. The CDR3 coding sequence is TGTGCCAGCAGTCCGTCAGGGGGGTCAGGCTACGAGCAGTACTTC.

The chain uses TRBV29-1 and TRBJ2-6; D is possibly TRBD1 or TRBD2 (6 bases each). Trimming removed 3 bases at V and 2 bases at J, with 20 bases between. Germline V gene data show CDR1 as SQVTM and CDR2 as ANQGSEA. The CDR3 sequence is 18 residues long. The CDR3: CSVEDAGGRRPGANVLTF. The CDR3 nucleotides read TGCAGCGTTGAGGATGCTGGGGGGCGCAGACCTGGGGCCAACGTCCTGACTTTC.

V and J are TRBV6-6 and TRBJ2-3; D is ambiguous. The CDR3 is made up of 11 amino acids. CDR1 is MNHNY, CDR2 SVGAGI, per germline (reference sequence). The germline V and J ends were trimmed by 8 bases and 10 bases, with 13 bases remaining between them. CDR3 DNA: TGTGCCAGCGCGCGGAGCTCAGCGCAGTATTTT. Translating it yields CASARSSAQYF.

The J gene is TRBJ2-1, the V gene TRBV20-1, with TRBD2 identical over 9 bases. J gave up 6 bases and V 6 bases, and 9 bases lay outside the gene matches. Germline CDR1 and CDR2: DFQATT and SNEGSKA (reference sequence). The CDR3 runs 14 residues. In nucleotides, the CDR3 is TGCAGTGCCCGGGCGGGGGGGCCCGTCAATGAGCAGTTCTTC. Translation: CSARAGGPVNEQFF.

CDR3 sequence: CASSLGLRVGYTF. CDR3 nucleotide sequence: TGTGCCAGCAGTTTAGGACTGCGGGTCGGCTACACCTTC. The chain couples TRBV12-3 or TRBV12-4 to TRBJ1-2; D is undetermined. The ends were cut back, 1 base at V and 8 bases at J, with 11 bases in the middle. The CDR3 runs 13 residues.

This clonotype was found once. The chain recombines TRBV20-1 with TRBJ2-7, with 8 bases that match TRBD1. This CDR3 has 13 residues. The V gene's germline CDR1 is DFQATT and CDR2 SNEGSKA (reference sequence). With 6 bases clipped from V and 4 bases from J, the junction kept 8 bases outside the gene matches. The CDR3 coding sequence is TGCAGTGCCCCGAGCCGGGACAGGTACGAGCAGTACTTC. Amino acids: CSAPSRDRYEQYF.

The CDR3 protein is CSATSTGNVGQPQHF. CDR3 coding DNA: TGCAGTGCCACTAGTACAGGGAATGTCGGTCAGCCCCAGCATTTT. V is TRBV20-1 and J is TRBJ1-5; D perhaps matches TRBD1 (6 bases). V was trimmed by 6 bases and J by 6 bases, leaving 21 bases between them. Germline CDR1 reads DFQATT; CDR2 reads SNEGSKA (reference sequence). The CDR3 covers 15 residues.

V and J are TRBV3-1 and TRBJ2-7; 9 bases are a match to TRBD2. This CDR3 has 15 residues. Per germline, CDR1 LGHDT and CDR2 YNNKEL (reference sequence). Unmatched junction bases numbered 7, after V lost 2 bases and J lost 5 bases. Here the CDR3 DNA reads TGTGCCAGCAGCCAACAAGGACTAGCGAACCACGAGCAGTACTTC. It yields the protein CASSQQGLANHEQYF.

The V and J genes are TRBV28 and TRBJ2-3; D possibly corresponds to TRBD2 (5 bases). The V end was cut by 4 bases, the J end by 8 bases, with 13 bases between. The CDR3 length is 13 residues. Germline CDR1 and CDR2: MDHEN and SYDVKM. This CDR3 is CASSWASPGTQYF. The CDR3 coding sequence is TGTGCCAGCAGTTGGGCTAGCCCTGGTACGCAGTATTTT.